This is a list of T cell receptor beta chains from one sample in a study of T cells in narcolepsy. Assay used: immunoSEQ multiplex PCR; TCRdb lists only in-frame clones, some missing. The table lists tens of thousands of clones, roughly four fifths of them singletons, with about 1.3% in the top ten. Source material: CD45RA- memory CD4+ T cells from PBMCs. Source of these receptors: a human donor with narcolepsy. The CDR3 runs from the conserved cysteine through the conserved F or W. D genes are given only for firm matches. Size is omitted from some rows. Given values are once, few, many or a class for expanded clones.

TRBJ2-5	-	once	TRBV28	TGTGCCAGCAGTTCCTCAGCGGACTCGGAGGAAGAGACCCAGTACTTC	CASSSSADSEEETQYF
TRBJ2-1	TRBD1	-	TRBV5-5	TGTGCCAGCAGCGGACCGGCACTAGGGGGCCATGAGCAGTTCTTC	CASSGPALGGHEQFF
TRBJ1-1	-	-	TRBV7-9	TGTGCCAGCAGCTTTGGTGCGCTCATGAACACTGAAGCTTTCTTT	CASSFGALMNTEAFF
TRBJ1-5	-	-	TRBV28	TGTGCCAGCAGTAACAGAAATCAGCCCCAGCATTTT	CASSNRNQPQHF
TRBJ2-5	TRBD2	once	TRBV6-5	TGTGCCAGCACGACTAGCGGGGGAGAGACCCAGTACTTC	CASTTSGGETQYF
TRBJ2-7	-	-	TRBV27	TGTGCCAGCCACCGGAGCTCCTACGAGCAGTACTTC	CASHRSSYEQYF
TRBJ1-5	TRBD1	-	TRBV18	TGTGCCAGCTCATTATCCGGGACAGGGGCTAATCAGCCCCAGCATTTT	CASSLSGTGANQPQHF
TRBJ1-1	TRBD1	-	TRBV7-2	TGTGCCAGCAACTCAGGGGGGGTTGAAGCTTTCTTT	CASNSGGVEAFF
TRBJ2-1	TRBD2	-	TRBV5-4	TGTGCCAGCAGCTTGAGGCCTAGCGGGGGGAATTACAATGAGCAGTTCTTC	CASSLRPSGGNYNEQFF
TRBJ2-2	TRBD1	few	TRBV2	TGTGCCAGCAGCGGACAGGGTGGGAGCACCGGGGAGCTGTTTTTT	CASSGQGGSTGELFF
TRBJ1-2	-	-	TRBV5-6	TGTGCCAGCAGCTTGTACTCACAGGGACACTATGGCTACACCTTC	CASSLYSQGHYGYTF
TRBJ2-1	-	-	TRBV5-5	TGTGCCAGCAGCTTGGCCCCTACTAGCTCCTACAATGAGCAGTTCTTC	CASSLAPTSSYNEQFF
TRBJ1-1	TRBD1	-	TRBV18	TGTGCCAGCTCACGAACAGGGGGCGGAGAAGCTTTCTTT	CASSRTGGGEAFF
TRBJ2-7	-	-	TRBV7-9	TGTGCCAGCAGCGGTGGGGGGCGGAGCTCCTACGAGCAGTACTTC	CASSGGGRSSYEQYF
TRBJ2-5	-	few	TRBV25-1	TGTGCCAGCAGTGAAGGGTCCCTTTTATACTTC	CASSEGSLLYF
TRBJ2-1	-	-	TRBV4-3	TGCGCCAGCAGCCAAATTTGGGAGGGGGCCGCCTACAATGAGCAGTTCTTC	CASSQIWEGAAYNEQFF